This T cell receptor beta chain was sequenced for a study of esophageal squamous cell carcinoma under preoperative chemotherapy. Overall study findings and caveats: Tumor-infiltrating lymphocytes showed no significant post-chemotherapy TCR diversity increase, unlike peripheral T cells.

The CDR3 has 15 amino acids. Germline V CDR1 and CDR2: SGHVS, FQNEAQ. TCRdb fed the PCR reads into MiXCR, producing one record per CDR3 protein. The sample lists around 15,000 distinct CDR3 sequences, more than 50% seen once, with nearly 55% in the top ten. Time point of the sample: before preoperative PTX-NDP chemotherapy. Patients received paclitaxel-nedaplatin as preoperative chemotherapy before surgery. This clonotype showed up just once. Its antigen is unknown. The chain joins TRBV7-8 to TRBJ2-3, with D possibly being TRBD2 (6 bases). The assigned J gene may be wrong: the sequence end matches TRBJ2-5 better. Collection of the sample occurred from a patient given preoperative chemotherapy. This clonotype originated in a human donor with esophageal squamous cell carcinoma. The donor label of this sample is uncertain. CDR3 protein: CASSMELGLQETQYF. In nucleotides, the CDR3 is TGTGCCAGCAGTATGGAGTTGGGACTCCAAGAGACCCAGTACTTC.